The clone carrying this T cell receptor (beta chain) occurred a few times. Unique molecular identifiers featured in how the TCRbeta library was prepared. TCRdb independently ran MiXCR on the PCR reads; one entry per CDR3 protein. The data show about 240,000 distinct CDR3 sequences, about 23% seen once. The data are from a study of T-cell reconstitution after alpha-beta-depleted transplantation in children. The specimen comprised PBMCs, sampled before TCRalphabeta/CD19-depleted stem cell transplant. This TCR was recovered from a girl aged 2 to 10 with Fanconi anemia, due to receive a stem cell transplant.

DNA of the CDR3: TGCAGTGCGAAAGACAGGGGGCGAGTCAACACTGAAGCTTTCTTT. It yields the protein CSAKDRGRVNTEAFF. The rearrangement joins TRBV20-1 to TRBJ1-1, with TRBD1 matching over 10 bases. The CDR3 spans 15 residues. In germline, CDR1 is DFQATT, CDR2 SNEGSKA (reference sequence). V gave up 6 bases and J gave up 2 bases; unmatched junction bases: 9.